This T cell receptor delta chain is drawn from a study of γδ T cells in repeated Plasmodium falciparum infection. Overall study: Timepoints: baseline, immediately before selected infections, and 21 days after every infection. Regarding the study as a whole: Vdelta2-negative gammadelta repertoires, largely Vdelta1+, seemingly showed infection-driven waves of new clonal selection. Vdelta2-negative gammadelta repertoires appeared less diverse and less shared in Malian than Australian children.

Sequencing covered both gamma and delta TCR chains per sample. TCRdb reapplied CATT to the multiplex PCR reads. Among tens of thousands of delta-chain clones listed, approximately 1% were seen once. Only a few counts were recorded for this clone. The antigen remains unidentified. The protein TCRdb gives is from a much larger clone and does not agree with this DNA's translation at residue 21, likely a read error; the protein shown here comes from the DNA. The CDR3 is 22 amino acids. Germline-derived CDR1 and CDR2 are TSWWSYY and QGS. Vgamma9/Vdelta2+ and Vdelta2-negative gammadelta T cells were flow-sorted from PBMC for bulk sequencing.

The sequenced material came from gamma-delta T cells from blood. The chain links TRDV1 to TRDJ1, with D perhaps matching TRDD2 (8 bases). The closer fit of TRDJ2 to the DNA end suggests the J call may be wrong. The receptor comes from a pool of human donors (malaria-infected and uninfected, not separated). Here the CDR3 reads CALGEPDASYKTGDSRGDKLFF. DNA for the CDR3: TGTGCTCTTGGGGAACCCGACGCTTCCTACAAAACTGGGGACTCTCGGGGCGATAAACTCTTCTTT.